This TCR beta chain is from a study of long-term antiretroviral therapy in people with HIV. At the survey level, the v3.0 immunoSEQ assay was run. Profiled with immunoSEQ multiplex PCR; TCRdb holds only in-frame clones, not every one. This table has about 19,000 clones, 76% appearing once. With 7 bases removed from V and 9 bases from J, the gap between germline ends came to 19 bases. The CDR3 sequence is 15 residues long. Germline V lookup: CDR1 MNHEY, CDR2 SVGAGI. A word on this clone: Its antigen remains unidentified.

Study-wide points: The study found narrower CDR3 length ranges in HIV repertoires than in controls.

The source was unsorted PBMCs, collected 0.5 years before starting antiretroviral therapy. This clonotype was sampled from a woman aged 45 to 65 with HIV. The chain uses TRBV6-5 and TRBJ1-6; the D gene is possibly TRBD1 (6 bases). CDR3 sequence (DNA): TGTGCCAGCACTCTTCATTGGGGGCGAGGTTCACCCCTCCACTTT. Protein: CASTLHWGRGSPLHF.